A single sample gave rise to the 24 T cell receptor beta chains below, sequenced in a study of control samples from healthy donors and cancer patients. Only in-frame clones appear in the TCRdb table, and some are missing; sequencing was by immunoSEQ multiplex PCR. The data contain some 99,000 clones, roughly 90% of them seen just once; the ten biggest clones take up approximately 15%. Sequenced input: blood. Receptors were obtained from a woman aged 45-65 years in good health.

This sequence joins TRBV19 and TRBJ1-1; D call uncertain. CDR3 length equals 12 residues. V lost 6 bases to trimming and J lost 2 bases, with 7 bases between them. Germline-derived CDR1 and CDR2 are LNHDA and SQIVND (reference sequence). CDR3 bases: TGTGCCAGTAGGGATCAAAACACTGAAGCTTTCTTT. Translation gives CASRDQNTEAFF. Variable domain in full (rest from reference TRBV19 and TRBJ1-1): DGGITQSPKYLFRKEGQNVTLSCEQNLNHDAMYWYRQDPGQGLRLIYYSQIVNDFQKGDIAEGYSVSREKKESFPLTVTSAQKNPTAFYLCASRDQNTEAFFGQGTRLTVV.

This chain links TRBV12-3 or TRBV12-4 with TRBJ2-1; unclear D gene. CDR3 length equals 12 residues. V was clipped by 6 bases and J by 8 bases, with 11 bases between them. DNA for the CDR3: TGTGCCAGCAGGCCCCCGGGTGATGAGCAGTTCTTC. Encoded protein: CASRPPGDEQFF.

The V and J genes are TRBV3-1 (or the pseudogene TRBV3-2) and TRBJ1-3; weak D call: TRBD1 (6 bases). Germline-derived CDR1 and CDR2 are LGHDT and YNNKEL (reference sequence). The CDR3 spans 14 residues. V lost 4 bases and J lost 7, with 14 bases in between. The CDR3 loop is CASSPPGARNTIYF. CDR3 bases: TGTGCCAGCAGCCCCCCAGGGGCCAGGAACACCATATATTTT.

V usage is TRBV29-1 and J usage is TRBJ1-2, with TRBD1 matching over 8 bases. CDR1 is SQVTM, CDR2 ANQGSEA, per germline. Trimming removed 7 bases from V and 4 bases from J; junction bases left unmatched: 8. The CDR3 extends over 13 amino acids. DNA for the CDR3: TGCAGCGCACACAGGGGGGGCCCCTATGGCTACACCTTC. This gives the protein CSAHRGGPYGYTF.

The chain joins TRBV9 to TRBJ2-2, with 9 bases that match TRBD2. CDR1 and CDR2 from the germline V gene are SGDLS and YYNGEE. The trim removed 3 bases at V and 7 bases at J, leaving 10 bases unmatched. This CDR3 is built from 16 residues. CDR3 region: CASSDPLAGFVGELFF. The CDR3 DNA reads TGTGCCAGCAGCGATCCCCTAGCGGGATTCGTCGGGGAGCTGTTTTTT.

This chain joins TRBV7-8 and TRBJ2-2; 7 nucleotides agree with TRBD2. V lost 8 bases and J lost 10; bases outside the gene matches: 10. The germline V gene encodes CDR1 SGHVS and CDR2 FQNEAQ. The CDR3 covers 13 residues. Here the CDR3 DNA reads TGTGCCAGCTCCTTACGCGGGAGCCCGGAGCTGTTTTTT. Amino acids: CASSLRGSPELFF.

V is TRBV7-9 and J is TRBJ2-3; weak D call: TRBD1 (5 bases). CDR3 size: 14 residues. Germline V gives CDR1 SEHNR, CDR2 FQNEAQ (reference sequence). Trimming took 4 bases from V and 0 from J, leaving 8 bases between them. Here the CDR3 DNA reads TGTGCCAGCAGCTCCAGGGAAAGCACAGATACGCAGTATTTT. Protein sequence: CASSSRESTDTQYF.

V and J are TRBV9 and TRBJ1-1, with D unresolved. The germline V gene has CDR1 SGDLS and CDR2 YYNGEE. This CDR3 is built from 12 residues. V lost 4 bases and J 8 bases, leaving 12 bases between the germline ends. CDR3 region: CASSPLSAEAFF. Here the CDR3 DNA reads TGTGCCAGCAGCCCACTTTCGGCAGAAGCTTTCTTT.

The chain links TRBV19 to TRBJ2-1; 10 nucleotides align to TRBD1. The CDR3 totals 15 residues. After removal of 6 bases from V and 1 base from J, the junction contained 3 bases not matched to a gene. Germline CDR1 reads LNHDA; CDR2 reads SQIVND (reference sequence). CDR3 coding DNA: TGTGCCAGTAGGGAGGACAGGGGGTCCTACAATGAGCAGTTCTTC. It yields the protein CASREDRGSYNEQFF.

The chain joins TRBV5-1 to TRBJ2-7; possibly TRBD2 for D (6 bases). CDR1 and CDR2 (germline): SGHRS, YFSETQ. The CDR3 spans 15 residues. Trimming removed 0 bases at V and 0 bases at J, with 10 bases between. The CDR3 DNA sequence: TGCGCCAGCAGCTTGGGACGGGGGAGCTCCTACGAGCAGTACTTC. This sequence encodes CASSLGRGSSYEQYF.

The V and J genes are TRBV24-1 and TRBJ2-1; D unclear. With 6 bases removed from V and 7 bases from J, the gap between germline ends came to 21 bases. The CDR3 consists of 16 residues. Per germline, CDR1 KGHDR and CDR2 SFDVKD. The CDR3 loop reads CATSQGLAATQNEQFF. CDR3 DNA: TGTGCCACCAGTCAAGGATTAGCTGCCACTCAGAATGAGCAGTTCTTC.

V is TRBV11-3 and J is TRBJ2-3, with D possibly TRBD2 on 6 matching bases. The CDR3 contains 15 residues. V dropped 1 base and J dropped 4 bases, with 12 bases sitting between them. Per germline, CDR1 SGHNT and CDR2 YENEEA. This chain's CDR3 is CASSLVGGIADTQYF. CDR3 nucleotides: TGTGCCAGCAGCTTAGTAGGAGGGATCGCAGATACGCAGTATTTT.

CDR3 bases: TGTGCCAGCAGCTTCGCGGGTGCCAAAGAGACCCAGTACTTC. This sequence encodes CASSFAGAKETQYF. This chain uses TRBV7-2 with TRBJ2-5; D may be TRBD2 (5 bases). The V gene lost 3 bases and the J gene lost 3 bases, with 11 bases spanning the gap. Germline CDR1 SGHTA, CDR2 FQGNSA. The CDR3 is 14 amino acids.

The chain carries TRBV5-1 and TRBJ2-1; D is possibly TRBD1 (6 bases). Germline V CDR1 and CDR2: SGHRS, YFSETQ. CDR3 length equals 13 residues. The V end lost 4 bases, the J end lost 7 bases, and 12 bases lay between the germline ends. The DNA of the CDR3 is TGCGCCAGCAGCCGAACAGGGTGGAATGAGCAGTTCTTC. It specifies CASSRTGWNEQFF.

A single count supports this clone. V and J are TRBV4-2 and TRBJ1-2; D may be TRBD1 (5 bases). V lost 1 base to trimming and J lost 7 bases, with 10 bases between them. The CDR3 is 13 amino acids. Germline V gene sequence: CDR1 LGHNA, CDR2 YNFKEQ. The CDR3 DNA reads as TGTGCCAGCAGCCAAGGGCAGGGATCTGGCTACACCTTC. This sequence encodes CASSQGQGSGYTF.

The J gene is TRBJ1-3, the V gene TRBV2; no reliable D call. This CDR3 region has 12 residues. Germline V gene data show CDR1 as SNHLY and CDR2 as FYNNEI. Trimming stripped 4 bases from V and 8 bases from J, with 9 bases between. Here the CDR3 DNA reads TGTGCCAGCAGTGCGGAGGTATACACCATATATTTT. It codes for CASSAEVYTIYF.

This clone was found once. CDR3 in amino acids: CASSTGGGPSTDTQYF. The CDR3 bases are TGCGCCAGCAGCACGGGCGGAGGACCTAGCACAGATACGCAGTATTTT. V and J are TRBV5-1 and TRBJ2-3, with D possibly TRBD2 on 5 matching bases. Between the trimmed V and J ends, which lost 4 bases and 0 bases, there was a span of 15 bases. The CDR3 loop spans 16 amino acids. Germline CDR1 reads SGHRS; CDR2 reads YFSETQ.

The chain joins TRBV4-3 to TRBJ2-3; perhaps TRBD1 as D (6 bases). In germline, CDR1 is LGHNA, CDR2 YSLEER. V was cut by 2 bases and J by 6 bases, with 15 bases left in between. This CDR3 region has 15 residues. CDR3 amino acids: CASSQQRTGKDTQYF. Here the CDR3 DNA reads TGCGCCAGCAGCCAACAGCGCACAGGGAAGGATACGCAGTATTTT.

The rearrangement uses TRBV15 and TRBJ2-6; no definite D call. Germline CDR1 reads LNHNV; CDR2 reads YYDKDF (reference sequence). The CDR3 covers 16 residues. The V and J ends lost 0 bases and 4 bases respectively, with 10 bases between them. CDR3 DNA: TGTGCCACCAGCAGAGATTCAGGAACCGGGGCCAACGTCCTGACTTTC. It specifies CATSRDSGTGANVLTF.

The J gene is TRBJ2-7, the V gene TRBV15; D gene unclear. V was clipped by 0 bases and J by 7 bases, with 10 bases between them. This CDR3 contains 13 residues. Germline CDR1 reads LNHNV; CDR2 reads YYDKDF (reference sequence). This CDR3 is CATSRDRSREQYF. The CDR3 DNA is TGTGCCACCAGCAGAGATCGGTCCAGAGAGCAGTACTTC.

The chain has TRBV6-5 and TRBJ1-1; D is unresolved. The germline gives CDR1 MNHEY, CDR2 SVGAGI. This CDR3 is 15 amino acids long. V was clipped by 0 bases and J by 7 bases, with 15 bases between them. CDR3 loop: CASSYSSSFAGEAFF. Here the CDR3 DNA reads TGTGCCAGCAGTTACTCGAGCAGTTTTGCCGGTGAAGCTTTCTTT.

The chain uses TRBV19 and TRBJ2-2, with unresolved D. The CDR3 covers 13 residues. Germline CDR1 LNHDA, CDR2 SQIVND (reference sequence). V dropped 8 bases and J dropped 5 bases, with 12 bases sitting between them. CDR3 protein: CASGPILTGELFF. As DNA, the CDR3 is TGTGCCAGTGGCCCCATTCTGACCGGGGAGCTGTTTTTT.

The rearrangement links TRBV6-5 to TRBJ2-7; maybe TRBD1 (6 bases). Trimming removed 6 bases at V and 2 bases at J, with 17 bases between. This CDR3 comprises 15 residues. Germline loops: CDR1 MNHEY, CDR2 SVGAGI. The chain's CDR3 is CASSATTRQAYEQYV. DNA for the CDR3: TGTGCCAGCAGCGCTACTACCCGACAGGCCTACGAGCAGTACGTC.

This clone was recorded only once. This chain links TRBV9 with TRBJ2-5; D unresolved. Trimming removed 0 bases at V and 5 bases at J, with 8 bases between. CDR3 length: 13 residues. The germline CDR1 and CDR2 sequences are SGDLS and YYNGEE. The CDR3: CASSVVVGETQYF. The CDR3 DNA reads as TGTGCCAGCAGCGTAGTAGTAGGGGAGACCCAGTACTTC. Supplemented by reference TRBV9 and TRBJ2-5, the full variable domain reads DSGVTQTPKHLITATGQRVTLRCSPRSGDLSVYWYQQSLDQGLQFLIQYYNGEERAKGNILERFSAQQFPDLHSELNLSSLELGDSALYFCASSVVVGETQYFGPGTRLLVL.